This entry is about one T cell receptor (beta chain). The target of this receptor is not known. Per-nucleotide qualities are absent, and no much larger clonotype sits a single base away. Sequencing relied on an Illumina NovaSeq 6000. TCR cDNA was made using 5'RACE template switching, a step that added a universal primer site and unique molecular identifiers. cDNA synthesis was primed from both the TCR alpha and TCR beta constant segments. Libraries were amplified in two PCR steps, with sample barcodes and sequencing adapters added in the second step. Sequencing of libraries was done on Illumina HiSeq 2500 (2x100 bp) or NovaSeq (2x150 bp). The paper's processing steps were these. Demultiplexing of reads and collapsing into UMI consensus sequences were performed with MIGEC, and V(D)J alignment was carried out with MiXCR. Vaccine-responding clonotypes were defined with edgeR using replicate PBMC samples, requiring FDR below 0.01 and a log2 fold change above 5 up to day 15. CD4 or CD8 identity was assigned to each bulk clonotype according to whether the clonotype was present at higher abundance in the sequenced CD4 repertoire or the sequenced CD8 repertoire. The public reads were reanalyzed by TCRdb: fastp trimming at Q25, MiXCR alignment, in-frame beta chains only. When rows share a CDR3 protein, they turn into one entry using the most common DNA and genes. TCRdb's processing, not the authors', yielded these V and J calls. The sample table records 300,000 or so distinct CDR3 sequences; around 10% of these occur just once. The top ten hold 3% to 3.5% of the sample.

Sample treatment or condition, as interpreted from the label and publication: live attenuated yellow fever vaccine strain. PBMCs were isolated from peripheral blood using a standard Ficoll-Paque protocol. CD4 and CD8 T-cell fractions were isolated with Dynabeads CD4 and CD8 positive selection kits. RNA was extracted with TriZol from bulk PBMCs, CD4 and CD8 fractions, and dextramer-positive and dextramer-negative fractions. The CDR3 measures 15 amino acids from cysteine to phenylalanine. Left in the record is the CDR3 DNA by itself, 45 bases read in frame from the first base. The trim is 3 bases for V and 6 bases for J, with a gap of 17 bases between the germline ends. Reading the germline V gene gives CDR1 MDHEN and CDR2 SYDVKM. The data are from a study of T cells after yellow fever vaccination (dated by TCRdb to the late 2010s). The study in broad terms: Libraries from fractions with low cell numbers were prepared with the SMART-Seq v4 Ultra Low Input RNA kit. Bulk PBMC replicates and cell subsets were isolated from blood drawn at multiple timepoints before and after both primary and secondary immunization. To follow T-cell clones before and after primary and booster YFV17D yellow fever vaccination, bulk TCR alpha and beta repertoires were sequenced over time. Two healthy male donors, one aged 18 to 30 and one aged 30 to 40 years, were included in the cohort.

The investigation overall reported the following: Only a couple of donors were included in the study, so the extent to which the findings can be generalized is limited. Computational filtering was needed because FACS-sorted repertoires could contain abundant contaminating clonotypes from the bulk population. The secondary T-cell response was weaker than the primary response but faster, peaking on day 5 instead of day 15. After the booster, most of the clones that had expanded following primary vaccination were detected again (almost 98% of CD4 and 80% to 90% of CD8), which suggests that memory was broadly maintained. A small share of clonotypes occurred in both CD4 and CD8 compartments, likely arising from convergent recombination.

This chain joins TRBV28 to TRBJ1-2; the D region possibly corresponds to TRBD1 (6 bases align). This TCR was recovered from a man between 18 and 29 years old who received the YFV17D yellow fever vaccine. The sequencing here drew on CD4+ T cells sorted from PBMCs, taken 5 days after the yellow fever booster vaccination. At the DNA level, the sequence is TGTGCCAGCAGTTTCACCTCCAAGGGGGACCATGGCTACACCTTC. Its protein product is CASSFTSKGDHGYTF.